The clone carrying this T cell receptor (beta chain) was observed a few times. CDR1 DFQATT and CDR2 SNEGSKA come from the germline V gene (reference sequence). V was pared by 5 bases and J by 4 bases, with 8 bases of the junction left unmatched. There are 14 residues in the CDR3. This sample is drawn from a study of human T cells and chemical hapten exposure. As for time point: patch test 2, 6 weeks after DPC sensitization. Stated treatment: therapeutic diphenylcyclopropenone sensitization with weekly scalp DPC. TCRdb re-analysed the RACE reads in MiXCR, keeping a single row per CDR3 protein. The table has about 100,000 distinct CDR3 sequences, 9.5% to 12% seen once.

This sequence joins TRBV20-1 and TRBJ2-5, with TRBD2 matching over 9 bases. The material sequenced was whole blood, taken in connection with sensitization to the hapten diphenylcyclopropenone (DPC). The source of this sequence is a woman aged 40 to 49 with alopecia areata. Some clones in this sample may be carry-over from other donors' samples. The CDR3: CSAPGGREVETQYF. The CDR3 DNA reads as TGCAGTGCTCCGGGCGGGAGGGAGGTAGAGACCCAGTACTTC.